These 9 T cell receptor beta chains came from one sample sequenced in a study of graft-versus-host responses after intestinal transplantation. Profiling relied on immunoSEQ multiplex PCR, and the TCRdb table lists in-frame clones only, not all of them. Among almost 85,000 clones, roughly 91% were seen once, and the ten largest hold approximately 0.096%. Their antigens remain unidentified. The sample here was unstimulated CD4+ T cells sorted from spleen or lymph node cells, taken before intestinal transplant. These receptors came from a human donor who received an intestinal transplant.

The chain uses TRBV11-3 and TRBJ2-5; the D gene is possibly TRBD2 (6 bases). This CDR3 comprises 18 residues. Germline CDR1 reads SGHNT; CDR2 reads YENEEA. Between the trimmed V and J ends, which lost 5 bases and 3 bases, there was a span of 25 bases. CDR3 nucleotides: TGTGCCAGCAGCCCAGGTCTACTTGCGGGGCTAGGCAAAGAGACCCAGTACTTC. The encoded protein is CASSPGLLAGLGKETQYF.

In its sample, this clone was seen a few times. The CDR3 here is CASSLGENTEAFF. The CDR3 coding sequence is TGTGCCAGCAGCTTAGGAGAGAACACTGAAGCTTTCTTT. The J gene is TRBJ1-1, the V gene TRBV5-6; D unresolved. Germline assignment: CDR1 SGHDT and CDR2 YYEEEE. Trimming took off 2 bases at V and 1 base at J, with 6 bases between the two ends. The CDR3 spans 13 residues.

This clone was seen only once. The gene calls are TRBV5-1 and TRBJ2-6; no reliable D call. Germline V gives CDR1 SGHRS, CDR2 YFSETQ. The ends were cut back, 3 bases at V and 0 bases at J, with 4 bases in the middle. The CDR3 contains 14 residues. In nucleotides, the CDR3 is TGCGCCAGCAGCTCCCACTCTGGGGCCAACGTCCTGACTTTC. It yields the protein CASSSHSGANVLTF.

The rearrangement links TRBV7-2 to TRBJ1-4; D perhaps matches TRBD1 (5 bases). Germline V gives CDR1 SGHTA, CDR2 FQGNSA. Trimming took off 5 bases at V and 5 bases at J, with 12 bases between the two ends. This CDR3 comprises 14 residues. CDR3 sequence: CASSPTAINEKLFF. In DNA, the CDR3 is TGTGCCAGCAGCCCGACAGCGATAAATGAAAAACTGTTTTTT.

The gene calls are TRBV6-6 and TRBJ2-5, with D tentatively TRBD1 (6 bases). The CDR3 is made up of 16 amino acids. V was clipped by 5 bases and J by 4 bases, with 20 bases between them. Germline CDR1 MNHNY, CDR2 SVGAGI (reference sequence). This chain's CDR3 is CASSTLNTGSRETQYF. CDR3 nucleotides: TGTGCCAGCAGTACCTTAAATACAGGGAGTCGAGAGACCCAGTACTTC.

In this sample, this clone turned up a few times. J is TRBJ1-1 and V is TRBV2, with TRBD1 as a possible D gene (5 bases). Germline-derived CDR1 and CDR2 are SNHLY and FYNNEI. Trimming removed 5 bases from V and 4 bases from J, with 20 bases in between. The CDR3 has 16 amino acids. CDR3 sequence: CASSKKGLGLTTEAFF. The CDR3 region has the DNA TGTGCCAGCAGTAAAAAGGGGCTGGGTTTAACCACTGAAGCTTTCTTT. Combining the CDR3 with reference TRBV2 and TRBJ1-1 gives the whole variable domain EPEVTQTPSHQVTQMGQEVILRCVPISNHLYFYWYRQILGQKVEFLVSFYNNEISEKSEIFDDQFSVERPDGSNFTLKIRSTKLEDSAMYFCASSKKGLGLTTEAFFGQGTRLTVV.

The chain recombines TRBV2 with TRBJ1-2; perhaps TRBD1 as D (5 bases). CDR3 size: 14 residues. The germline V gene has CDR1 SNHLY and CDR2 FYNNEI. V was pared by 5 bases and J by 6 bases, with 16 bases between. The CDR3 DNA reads TGTGCCAGCAGTAAACAGGAAAGCCTGGATGGCTACACCTTC. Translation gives CASSKQESLDGYTF.

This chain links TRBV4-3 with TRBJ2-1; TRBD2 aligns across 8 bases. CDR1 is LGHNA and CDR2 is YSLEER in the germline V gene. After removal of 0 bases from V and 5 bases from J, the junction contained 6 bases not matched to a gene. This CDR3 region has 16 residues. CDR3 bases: TGCGCCAGCAGCCAAGATCGGGGGGGCGCCGACAATGAGCAGTTCTTC. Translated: CASSQDRGGADNEQFF.

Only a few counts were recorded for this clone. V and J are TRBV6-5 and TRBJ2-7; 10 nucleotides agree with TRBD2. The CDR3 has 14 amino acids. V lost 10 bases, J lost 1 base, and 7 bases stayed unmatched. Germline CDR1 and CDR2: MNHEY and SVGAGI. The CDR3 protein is CATSTTSGSYEQYF. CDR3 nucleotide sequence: TGTGCCACATCCACGACTAGCGGGTCCTACGAGCAGTACTTC.